This T cell receptor (beta chain) is from a study of tumor and adjacent non-tumor tissue in lung cancer. Study-wide background: Patients comprised 12 adenocarcinoma, 2 squamous cell carcinoma and 1 small cell lung cancer. Aged about 31 to 80 years, patients included roughly ten men and about 5 women with stage I to III disease.

Germline assignment: CDR1 MNHEY and CDR2 SVGAGI. The CDR3 sequence is 13 residues long. Study results and limitations: Tumor tissue had significantly higher TCR diversity than normal lung.

The library came from three nested PCR rounds adapted from ARM-PCR protocols. From the multiplex PCR reads, TCRdb called clonotypes with MiXCR, one entry per CDR3 protein. The sample shows 100,000 to 150,000 distinct CDR3 sequences, 60% to 70% of them seen only once. Points on this clonotype: Antigen specificity is unknown. One junction end does not reproduce the germline sequence, and a read error may be involved.

This sample's RNA came from whole unsorted tissue. Chemotherapy-naive patients with new lung cancer underwent thoracic surgery in China, August–late 2014. The sequenced sample was lung tumor tissue. This chain links TRBV6-5 with TRBJ2-7; 9 bases line up with TRBD1. This TCR was recovered from a man aged 25-40 years with non-small cell lung cancer. As DNA, the CDR3 is TGTACCACCCGAGGACAGGGGAGGTACGAACAGTACTTC. Amino acid sequence: CTTRGQGRYEQYF.